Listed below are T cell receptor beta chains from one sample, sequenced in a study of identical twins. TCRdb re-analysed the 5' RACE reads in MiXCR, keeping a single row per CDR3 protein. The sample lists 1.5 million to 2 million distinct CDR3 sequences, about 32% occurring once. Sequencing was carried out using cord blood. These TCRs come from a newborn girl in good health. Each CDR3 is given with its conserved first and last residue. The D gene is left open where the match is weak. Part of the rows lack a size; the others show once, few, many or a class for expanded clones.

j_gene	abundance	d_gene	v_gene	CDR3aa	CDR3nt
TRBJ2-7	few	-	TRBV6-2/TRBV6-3	CASSYLFHEQYF	TGTGCCAGCAGTTACTTGTTCCACGAGCAGTACTTC
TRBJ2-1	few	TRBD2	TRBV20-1	CSASLASGRYNEQFF	TGCAGTGCTAGTCTGGCTAGCGGTCGTTACAATGAGCAGTTCTTC
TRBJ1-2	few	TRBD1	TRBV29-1	CSVDPNRGNNYGYTF	TGCAGCGTTGACCCTAACAGGGGAAATAACTATGGCTACACCTTC
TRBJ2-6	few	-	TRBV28	CASSYLYRGRSGANVLTF	TGTGCCAGCAGTTATCTATACCGGGGGCGGTCTGGGGCCAACGTCCTGACTTTC
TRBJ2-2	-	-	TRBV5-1	CASSLGFARQNTGELFF	TGCGCCAGCAGCTTGGGGTTTGCCAGGCAGAACACCGGGGAGCTGTTTTTT
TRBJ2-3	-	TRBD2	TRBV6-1	CASRASGGGTDTQYF	TGTGCCAGCAGGGCTAGCGGGGGGGGAACAGATACGCAGTATTTT
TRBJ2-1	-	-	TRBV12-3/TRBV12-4	CASSLGFGQFF	TGTGCCAGCAGTTTAGGATTTGGGCAGTTCTTC
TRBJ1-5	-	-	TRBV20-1	CSAPDPNQLYSNQPQHF	TGCAGTGCCCCAGATCCCAATCAGCTGTATAGCAATCAGCCCCAGCATTTT
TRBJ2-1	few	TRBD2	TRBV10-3	CAISEASGLINEQFF	TGTGCCATCAGTGAGGCTAGCGGGTTAATCAATGAGCAGTTCTTC
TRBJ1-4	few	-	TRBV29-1	CSVEVERTVGKLFF	TGCAGCGTTGAAGTTGAACGGACAGTCGGGAAACTGTTTTTT
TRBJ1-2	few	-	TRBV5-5	CASSLGQGTRYTF	TGTGCCAGCAGCTTGGGGCAGGGGACGCGCTACACCTTC
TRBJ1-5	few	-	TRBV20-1	CSASDMRASNQPQHF	TGCAGTGCCTCTGACATGAGGGCTAGCAATCAGCCCCAGCATTTT
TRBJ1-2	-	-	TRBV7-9	CASSLEQVGGYTF	TGTGCCAGCAGCTTAGAGCAGGTCGGGGGCTACACCTTC
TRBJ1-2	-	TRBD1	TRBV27	CASSLYPSAGGSYGYTF	TGTGCCAGCAGTTTATACCCATCCGCAGGGGGCTCCTATGGCTACACCTTC
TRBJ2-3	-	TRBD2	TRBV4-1	CASSQVPLAGTDTQYF	TGCGCCAGCAGCCAAGTCCCACTAGCGGGCACAGATACGCAGTATTTT